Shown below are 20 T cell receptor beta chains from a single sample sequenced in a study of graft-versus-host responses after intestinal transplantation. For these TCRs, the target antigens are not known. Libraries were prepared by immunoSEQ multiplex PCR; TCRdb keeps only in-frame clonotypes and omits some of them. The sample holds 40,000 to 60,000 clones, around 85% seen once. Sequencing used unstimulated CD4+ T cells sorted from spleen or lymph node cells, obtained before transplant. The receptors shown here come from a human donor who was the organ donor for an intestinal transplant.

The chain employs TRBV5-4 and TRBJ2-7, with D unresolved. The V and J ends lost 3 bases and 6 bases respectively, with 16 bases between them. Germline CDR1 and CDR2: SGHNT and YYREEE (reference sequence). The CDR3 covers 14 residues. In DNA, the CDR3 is TGTGCCAGCAGCTACACCTCCCCGCGCGCCGAGCAGTACTTC. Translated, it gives CASSYTSPRAEQYF.

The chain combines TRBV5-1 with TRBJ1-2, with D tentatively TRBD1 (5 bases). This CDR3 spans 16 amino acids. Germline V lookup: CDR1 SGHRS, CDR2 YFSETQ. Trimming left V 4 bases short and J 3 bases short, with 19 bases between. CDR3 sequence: CASSGGLGEVDYGYTF. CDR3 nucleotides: TGCGCCAGCAGCGGGGGACTCGGGGAGGTGGACTATGGCTACACCTTC. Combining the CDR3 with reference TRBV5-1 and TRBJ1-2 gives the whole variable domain KAGVTQTPRYLIKTRGQQVTLSCSPISGHRSVSWYQQTPGQGLQFLFEYFSETQRNKGNFPGRFSGRQFSNSRSEMNVSTLELGDSALYLCASSGGLGEVDYGYTFGSGTRLTVV.

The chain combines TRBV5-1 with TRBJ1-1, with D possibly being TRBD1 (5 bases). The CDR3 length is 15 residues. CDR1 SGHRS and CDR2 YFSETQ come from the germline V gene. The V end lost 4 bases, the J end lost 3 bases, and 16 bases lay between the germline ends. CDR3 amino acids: CASSPRAQGDTEAFF. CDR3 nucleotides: TGCGCCAGCAGCCCAAGGGCCCAAGGGGACACTGAAGCTTTCTTT.

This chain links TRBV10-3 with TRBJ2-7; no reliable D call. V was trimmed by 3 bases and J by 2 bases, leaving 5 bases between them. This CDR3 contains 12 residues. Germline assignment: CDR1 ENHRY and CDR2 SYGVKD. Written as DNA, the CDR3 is TGTGCCATCAGTGAATCAGCCTACGAGCAGTACTTC. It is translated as CAISESAYEQYF.

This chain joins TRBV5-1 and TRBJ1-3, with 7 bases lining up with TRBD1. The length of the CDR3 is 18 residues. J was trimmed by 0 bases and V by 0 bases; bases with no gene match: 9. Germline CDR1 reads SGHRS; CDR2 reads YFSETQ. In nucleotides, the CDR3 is TGCGCCAGCAGCTTGGTGGCGACCGGGACAGCCTCTGGAAACACCATATATTTT. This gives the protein CASSLVATGTASGNTIYF.

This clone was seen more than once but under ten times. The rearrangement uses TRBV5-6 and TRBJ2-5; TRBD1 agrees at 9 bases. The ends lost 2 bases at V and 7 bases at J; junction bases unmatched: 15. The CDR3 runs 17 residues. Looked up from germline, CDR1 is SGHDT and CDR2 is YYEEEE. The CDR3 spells CASSLDFQQGAMGTQYF. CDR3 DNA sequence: TGTGCCAGCAGCTTAGATTTCCAACAGGGGGCAATGGGGACCCAGTACTTC.

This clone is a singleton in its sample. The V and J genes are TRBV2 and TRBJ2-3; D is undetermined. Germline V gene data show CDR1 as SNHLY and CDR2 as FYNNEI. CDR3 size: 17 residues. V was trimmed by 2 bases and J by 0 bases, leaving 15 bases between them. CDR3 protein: CASSERSILPSTDTQYF. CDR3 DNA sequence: TGTGCCAGCAGTGAACGGTCAATTCTTCCTAGCACAGATACGCAGTATTTT.

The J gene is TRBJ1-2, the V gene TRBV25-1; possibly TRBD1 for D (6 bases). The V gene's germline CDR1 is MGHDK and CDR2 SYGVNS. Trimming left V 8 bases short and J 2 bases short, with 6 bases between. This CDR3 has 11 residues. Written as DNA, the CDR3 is TGTGCCAGCGGGACAAACTATGGCTACACCTTC. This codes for CASGTNYGYTF.

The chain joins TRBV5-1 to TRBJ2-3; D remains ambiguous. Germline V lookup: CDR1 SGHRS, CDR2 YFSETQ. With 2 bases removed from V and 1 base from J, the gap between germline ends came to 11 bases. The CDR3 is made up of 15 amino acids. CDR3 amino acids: CASSFVTQGTDTQYF. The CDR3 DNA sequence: TGCGCCAGCAGCTTTGTGACCCAGGGCACAGATACGCAGTATTTT.

The CDR3 DNA reads TGTGCCAGTAGTAGGCAGGGACCCAATCCTTATGGCTACACCTTC. It encodes CASSRQGPNPYGYTF. The V call is TRBV19, the J call TRBJ1-2; the D gene is possibly TRBD1 (5 bases). CDR3 length equals 15 residues. Germline CDR1 reads LNHDA; CDR2 reads SQIVND (reference sequence). V was shortened by 4 bases and J by 5 bases, with 17 bases between the two germline ends.

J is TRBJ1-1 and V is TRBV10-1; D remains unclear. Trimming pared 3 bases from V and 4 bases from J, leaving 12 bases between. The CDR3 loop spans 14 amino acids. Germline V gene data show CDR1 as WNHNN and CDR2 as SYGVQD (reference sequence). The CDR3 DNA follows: TGCGCCAGCAGTGACTATAGGGTGCCCACTGAAGCTTTCTTT. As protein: CASSDYRVPTEAFF.

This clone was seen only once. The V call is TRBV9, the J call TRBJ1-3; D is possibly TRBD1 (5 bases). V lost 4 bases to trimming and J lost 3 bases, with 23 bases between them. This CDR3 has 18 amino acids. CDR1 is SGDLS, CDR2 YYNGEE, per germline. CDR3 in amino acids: CASSPPAPGRAGGNTIYF. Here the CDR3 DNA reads TGTGCCAGCAGCCCTCCAGCCCCGGGCAGGGCGGGTGGAAACACCATATATTTT.

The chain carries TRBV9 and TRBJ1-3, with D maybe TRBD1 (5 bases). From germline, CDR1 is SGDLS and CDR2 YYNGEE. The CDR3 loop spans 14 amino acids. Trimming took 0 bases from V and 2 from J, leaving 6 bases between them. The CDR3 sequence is CASSVGGTGNTIYF. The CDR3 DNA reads TGTGCCAGCAGCGTAGGGGGGACTGGAAACACCATATATTTT.

This chain's CDR3 is CASSKRLAGEDTQYF. In DNA form, the CDR3 reads TGTGCCAGCAGCAAGCGACTAGCGGGGGAAGATACGCAGTATTTT. The genes are TRBV7-9 and TRBJ2-3; 12 bases match TRBD2. From germline, CDR1 is SEHNR and CDR2 FQNEAQ (reference sequence). CDR3 size: 15 residues. V shed 5 bases, J shed 5 bases, and the junction held 5 bases outside the gene matches.

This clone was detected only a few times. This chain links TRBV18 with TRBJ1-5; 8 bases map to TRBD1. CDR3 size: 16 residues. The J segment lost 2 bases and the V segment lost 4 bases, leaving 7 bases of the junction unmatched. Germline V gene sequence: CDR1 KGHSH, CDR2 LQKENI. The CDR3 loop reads CASSRPTGVRNQPQHF. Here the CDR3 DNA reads TGTGCCAGCTCACGTCCGACAGGGGTACGCAATCAGCCCCAGCATTTT.

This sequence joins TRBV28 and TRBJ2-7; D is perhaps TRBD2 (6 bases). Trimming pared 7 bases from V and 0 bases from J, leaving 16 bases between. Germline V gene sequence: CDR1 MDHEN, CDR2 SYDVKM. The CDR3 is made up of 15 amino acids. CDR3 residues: CASNGPGDVSYEQYF. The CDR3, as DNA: TGTGCCAGCAATGGTCCGGGGGACGTCTCCTACGAGCAGTACTTC.

CDR3 amino acids: CSVDRTSGGLRSYNEQFF. The CDR3 DNA is TGCAGCGTTGATCGGACTAGCGGGGGGCTACGCTCCTACAATGAGCAGTTCTTC. The chain carries TRBV29-1 and TRBJ2-1, with 14 bases that match TRBD2. The CDR3 has 18 amino acids. CDR1 and CDR2 from the germline V gene are SQVTM and ANQGSEA. J was trimmed by 0 bases and V by 3 bases; bases with no gene match: 7.

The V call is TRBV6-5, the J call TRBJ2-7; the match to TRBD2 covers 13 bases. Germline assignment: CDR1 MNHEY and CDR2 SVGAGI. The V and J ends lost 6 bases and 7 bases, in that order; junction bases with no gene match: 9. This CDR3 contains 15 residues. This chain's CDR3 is CASSDGTSGKGEQYF. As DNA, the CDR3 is TGTGCCAGCAGCGACGGGACTAGCGGGAAGGGGGAGCAGTACTTC.

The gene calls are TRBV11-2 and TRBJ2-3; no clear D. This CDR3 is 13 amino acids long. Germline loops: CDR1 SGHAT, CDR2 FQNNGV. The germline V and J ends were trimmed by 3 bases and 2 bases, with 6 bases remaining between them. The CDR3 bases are TGTGCCAGCAGCTTTAGCCCCACAGATACGCAGTATTTT. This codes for CASSFSPTDTQYF.

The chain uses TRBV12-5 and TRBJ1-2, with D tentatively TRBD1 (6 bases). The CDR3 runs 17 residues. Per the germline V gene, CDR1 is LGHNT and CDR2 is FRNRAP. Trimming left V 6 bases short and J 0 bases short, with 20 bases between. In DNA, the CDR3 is TGTGCTAGTGGCCCCGACAGGAACGTGATCGCTAACTATGGCTACACCTTC. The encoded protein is CASGPDRNVIANYGYTF.